A single sample gave rise to the 4 T cell receptor beta chains below, sequenced in a study of technical replicates of blood from several donors. The repertoire was sequenced with immunoSEQ multiplex PCR; TCRdb's copy has only in-frame clones and lacks some. The sample has fewer than 75,000 clones, 93% seen once. The sequencing sample was made of T cells isolated from PBMCs. The receptors originated from a human donor in good health.

The chain is built from TRBV5-6 and TRBJ2-3, with 7 positions matching TRBD1. Germline V gene sequence: CDR1 SGHDT, CDR2 YYEEEE. The CDR3 spans 11 residues. The ends lost 0 bases at V and 12 bases at J; junction bases unmatched: 1. The CDR3 protein is CASSLEGAQYF. The CDR3 DNA reads as TGTGCCAGCAGCTTGGAGGGGGCCCAGTATTTT.

In its sample, this clone was seen a few times. The chain employs TRBV28 and TRBJ1-3, with TRBD1 matching over 7 bases. Per germline, CDR1 MDHEN and CDR2 SYDVKM. V dropped 10 bases and J dropped 0; count of bases not matched to a gene: 6. This CDR3 region has 14 residues. The CDR3 DNA reads TGTGCCACTTACAGGGGTCTCTCTGGAAACACCATATATTTT. This sequence encodes CATYRGLSGNTIYF.

The chain joins TRBV11-3 to TRBJ1-3; 8 bases align to TRBD1. Germline CDR1 SGHNT, CDR2 YENEEA. The J segment lost 4 bases and the V segment lost 2 bases, leaving 7 bases of the junction unmatched. The CDR3 has 16 residues. The CDR3 DNA sequence: TGTGCCAGCAGCTTAAGAGGACAGGGACAAGGAAACACCATATATTTT. As protein: CASSLRGQGQGNTIYF.

V gene TRBV7-9 combines with J gene TRBJ2-2; 12 positions agree with TRBD1. This CDR3 comprises 19 residues. Germline V gene sequence: CDR1 SEHNR, CDR2 FQNEAQ (reference sequence). V was pared by 2 bases and J by 0 bases, with 7 bases of the junction left unmatched. CDR3 amino acids: CASSLLSGQGASNTGELFF. In DNA form, the CDR3 reads TGTGCCAGCAGCTTACTTTCGGGACAGGGGGCTTCGAACACCGGGGAGCTGTTTTTT.